These 27 T cell receptor beta chains share one sample of origin, sequenced in a study of T cell repertoires in cytomegalovirus infection. TCRdb reanalysed the reads using MiXCR and keeps one entry per CDR3 protein. The data contain over 300,000 distinct CDR3 sequences, 17% of them singletons. Sequencing was performed on PBMCs. All receptors derive from a human donor in good health (CMV status not recorded). Some clones in this sample may be carry-over from other donors' samples.

This clonotype was counted ten times or more. This rearrangement joins TRBV7-9 to TRBJ2-2; 7 nucleotides agree with TRBD1. This CDR3 has 16 residues. Germline CDR1 reads SEHNR; CDR2 reads FQNEAQ (reference sequence). The junction had 6 bases not matched to a gene; V was cut back by 0 bases and J by 5 bases. The CDR3 is CASSLAMTGPTGELFF. CDR3 DNA sequence: TGTGCCAGCAGCTTAGCCATGACAGGGCCGACCGGGGAGCTGTTTTTT.

This clonotype was found many times. CDR3 nucleotides: TGTGCCAGCAGTTTAGCAGGGGATCAAGAGACCCAGTACTTC. It translates to CASSLAGDQETQYF. This chain connects TRBV12-3 or TRBV12-4 to TRBJ2-5; possibly TRBD1 for D (5 bases). The CDR3 loop spans 14 amino acids. V was pared by 0 bases and J by 2 bases, with 7 bases between.

The V gene is TRBV14, the J gene TRBJ1-1, with D possibly matching TRBD1 (5 bases). This CDR3 has 16 residues. CDR1 SGHDN and CDR2 FVKESK come from the germline V gene. Trimming removed 0 bases at V and 6 bases at J, with 17 bases between. CDR3 sequence (DNA): TGTGCCAGCAGCCAAGAGGGACCCCGGGGTACCGCTGAAGCTTTCTTT. Translated: CASSQEGPRGTAEAFF.

The rearrangement links TRBV19 to TRBJ1-5; 7 bases fit TRBD1. In germline, CDR1 is LNHDA, CDR2 SQIVND (reference sequence). The J segment lost 3 bases and the V segment lost 0 bases, leaving 5 bases of the junction unmatched. The CDR3 loop spans 16 amino acids. CDR3 loop: CASSIDPGGINQPQHF. The CDR3 DNA reads as TGTGCCAGTAGTATAGACCCAGGGGGTATCAATCAGCCCCAGCATTTT.

A few counts support this clonotype. The chain is built from TRBV6-5 and TRBJ1-1; possibly TRBD1 for D (5 bases). Germline lookup yields CDR1 MNHEY and CDR2 SVGAGI. V gave up 7 bases and J gave up 4 bases, with 13 bases separating them. The CDR3 spans 13 residues. CDR3 nucleotides: TGTGCCAGCATGCGGGGCGAGGGCACTGAAGCTTTCTTT. It yields the protein CASMRGEGTEAFF.

This clonotype was detected only a few times. V usage is TRBV25-1 and J usage is TRBJ2-7; TRBD2 agrees at 9 bases. V lost 4 bases to trimming and J lost 0 bases; unmatched junction nucleotides: 13. CDR1 and CDR2 from the germline V gene are MGHDK and SYGVNS. The CDR3 contains 18 residues. The DNA for the CDR3 is TGTGCCAGCAGTGGGCCGCGCGGGGGGGGATATTTCTCCTACGAGCAGTACTTC. Its protein product is CASSGPRGGGYFSYEQYF.

This clonotype was counted between two and nine times. The CDR3 DNA reads as TGTGCCAGCAGGATACAGGGACTAAGCTCCTACAATGAGCAGTTCTTC. This sequence encodes CASRIQGLSSYNEQFF. This sequence joins TRBV12-3 or TRBV12-4 and TRBJ2-1; D possibly corresponds to TRBD2 (7 bases). Trimming took off 6 bases at V and 0 bases at J, with 15 bases between the two ends. The CDR3 runs to 16 residues.

In its sample, this clonotype was seen many times. V and J are TRBV7-2 and TRBJ2-7, with 9 bases identical to TRBD1. Germline-derived CDR1 and CDR2 are SGHTA and FQGNSA. V lost 2 bases, J lost 4 bases, and 6 bases stayed unmatched. The CDR3 has 15 amino acids. In DNA, the CDR3 is TGTGCCAGCAGCTTACCGGGACAGGGTCAGTACGAGCAGTACTTC. Protein product: CASSLPGQGQYEQYF.

This clonotype was observed many times. J is TRBJ1-5 and V is TRBV7-8, with D maybe TRBD1 (5 bases). The germline V gene encodes CDR1 SGHVS and CDR2 FQNEAQ. This CDR3 contains 16 residues. V gave up 0 bases and J gave up 4 bases, with 13 bases separating them. DNA of the CDR3: TGTGCCAGCAGCTTAGCGGGCAGGGTCCTTAATCAGCCCCAGCATTTT. Its protein product is CASSLAGRVLNQPQHF.

The chain employs TRBV6-2 or TRBV6-3 and TRBJ2-1; TRBD2 aligns across 9 bases. V dropped 4 bases and J dropped 1; count of bases not matched to a gene: 17. CDR1 and CDR2 from the germline V gene are MNHEY and SVGEGT. The CDR3 extends over 20 amino acids. CDR3 residues: CASSFLSSGVIPSSYNEQFF. The CDR3, as DNA: TGTGCCAGCAGTTTCTTGTCTAGCGGGGTTATTCCCAGTTCCTACAATGAGCAGTTCTTC.

This clonotype was observed a handful of times. The chain combines TRBV6-1 with TRBJ2-5, with 9 bases aligning to TRBD2. Unmatched junction bases numbered 11, after V lost 5 bases and J lost 1 base. The CDR3 extends over 17 amino acids. Germline V gene lookup returns CDR1 MNHNS and CDR2 SASEGT. The CDR3 is CASSRHSLAGSQETQYF. CDR3 coding DNA: TGTGCCAGCAGTCGACACAGTCTAGCGGGGTCCCAAGAGACCCAGTACTTC.

V is TRBV28 and J is TRBJ2-7; D possibly matches TRBD1 or TRBD2 (5 bases each). Germline V gene data show CDR1 as MDHEN and CDR2 as SYDVKM. V was trimmed by 6 bases and J by 3 bases, leaving 15 bases between them. The CDR3 has 14 residues. The CDR3 loop reads CASRTPGRNYEQYF. CDR3 DNA sequence: TGTGCCAGCAGGACGCCGGGGCGAAACTACGAGCAGTACTTC.

The CDR3 loop is CSARDQRGRETQYF. The CDR3 DNA sequence: TGCAGTGCTAGAGATCAGAGGGGTCGGGAGACCCAGTACTTC. The chain employs TRBV20-1 and TRBJ2-5; D is tentatively TRBD1 or TRBD2 (5 bases each). The CDR3 has 14 residues. The germline V and J ends were trimmed by 0 bases and 5 bases, with 13 bases remaining between them. Germline assignment: CDR1 DFQATT and CDR2 SNEGSKA (reference sequence).

This clonotype was observed a few times. The rearrangement links TRBV28 to TRBJ2-7, with 8 bases that match TRBD1. Trimming removed 6 bases from V and 1 base from J; junction bases left unmatched: 8. From germline, CDR1 is MDHEN and CDR2 SYDVKM. The CDR3 spans 15 residues. The CDR3 sequence is CASRGWDRISYEQYF. The CDR3 nucleotides are TGTGCCAGCAGGGGGTGGGACAGGATTTCCTACGAGCAGTACTTC.

This rearrangement joins TRBV7-8 to TRBJ2-1, with 8 bases fitting TRBD2. The CDR3 totals 16 residues. CDR1 and CDR2 (germline): SGHVS, FQNEAQ. With V trimmed by 7 bases and J by 7 bases, 15 bases remained unmatched. CDR3 bases: TGTGCCAGCAAAAGAGGCGGGACTAGTTCCGGGAATGAGCAGTTCTTC. It specifies CASKRGGTSSGNEQFF.

The chain has TRBV10-3 and TRBJ2-5, with D tentatively TRBD1 (5 bases). In germline, CDR1 is ENHRY, CDR2 SYGVKD. V dropped 3 bases and J dropped 3 bases, with 8 bases sitting between them. The CDR3 length is 13 residues. CDR3 amino acids: CAISDGHKETQYF. The CDR3 DNA reads TGTGCCATCAGTGATGGACACAAAGAGACCCAGTACTTC.

This rearrangement joins TRBV28 to TRBJ1-2, with D unresolved. Per germline, CDR1 MDHEN and CDR2 SYDVKM. The CDR3 sequence is 11 residues long. Trimming took 6 bases from V and 4 from J, leaving 6 bases between them. CDR3 DNA: TGTGCCAGCAGCACAGCCTATGGCTACACCTTC. It codes for CASSTAYGYTF.

The gene calls are TRBV7-6 and TRBJ2-2; D is uncertain. Trimming took off 3 bases at V and 9 bases at J, with 8 bases between the two ends. Germline V CDR1 and CDR2: SGHVS, FNYEAQ. This CDR3 contains 12 residues. The CDR3 protein is CASSLGYRELFF. The CDR3 DNA reads TGTGCCAGCAGCTTGGGTTATCGGGAGCTGTTTTTT.

The chain employs TRBV20-1 and TRBJ2-3; TRBD1 matches at 9 bases. Trimming at V came to 3 bases and at J to 6 bases, leaving 10 bases not matched to a gene. The CDR3 is made up of 15 amino acids. The germline gives CDR1 DFQATT, CDR2 SNEGSKA (reference sequence). CDR3 sequence: CSASWTGESRDTQYF. CDR3 sequence (DNA): TGCAGTGCTAGTTGGACAGGGGAGTCCAGGGATACGCAGTATTTT.

This clonotype was detected many times. The chain couples TRBV7-2 to TRBJ2-6; D perhaps matches TRBD2 (5 bases). Germline CDR1 is SGHTA and CDR2 is FQGNSA. The CDR3 consists of 16 residues. The V end lost 1 base, the J end lost 1 base, and 8 bases lay between the germline ends. In nucleotides, the CDR3 is TGTGCCAGCAGCTTAGTGTCGGGGTCTGGGGCCAACGTCCTGACTTTC. Amino acid sequence: CASSLVSGSGANVLTF. Drawing the rest from reference TRBV7-2 and TRBJ2-6, the complete variable domain is GAGVSQSPSNKVTEKGKDVELRCDPISGHTALYWYRQSLGQGLEFLIYFQGNSAPDKSGLPSDRFSAERTGGSVSTLTIQRTQQEDSAVYLCASSLVSGSGANVLTFGAGSRLTVL.

The sample holds a few counts of this clonotype. The chain employs TRBV2 and TRBJ2-3, with D unresolved. The CDR3 is 11 amino acids. The V end lost 3 bases, the J end lost 9 bases, and 7 bases lay between the germline ends. The germline V gene encodes CDR1 SNHLY and CDR2 FYNNEI. The CDR3 spells CASSDGVTQYF. CDR3 nucleotide sequence: TGTGCCAGCAGTGATGGGGTCACGCAGTATTTT.

This clonotype was counted only a few times. Lacking the conserved final phenylalanine or tryptophan, this CDR3 likely reflects a read error. The DNA is omitted, as the CDR3 cannot be located on it reliably, and the CDR3 follows TCRdb's listing. The chain employs TRBV9 and TRBJ1-2; no check of the table's D call, TRBD1, against the DNA was made. Germline CDR1 reads SGDLS; CDR2 reads YYNGEE. The CDR3 length is 13 residues, termini included. The CDR3 spells CASSVAKWDRAEV.

A few counts support this clonotype. The chain combines TRBV24-1 with TRBJ2-1, with no clear D. This CDR3 spans 13 amino acids. V lost 3 bases, J lost 5 bases, and 7 bases lay in between. CDR1 is KGHDR, CDR2 SFDVKD, per germline. CDR3 region: CATSDAADNEQFF. In DNA, the CDR3 is TGTGCCACCAGTGATGCCGCCGACAATGAGCAGTTCTTC.

The chain has TRBV7-6 and TRBJ2-2; maybe TRBD1 (8 bases). Germline loops: CDR1 SGHVS, CDR2 FNYEAQ. The CDR3 spans 16 residues. The germline V and J ends were trimmed by 7 bases and 2 bases, with 17 bases remaining between them. As DNA, the CDR3 is TGTGCCAGCAACTCAGGACAGGGACTAAACACCGGGGAGCTGTTTTTT. The encoded protein is CASNSGQGLNTGELFF.

With regard to this clonotype: This sequence may be a read error, since a much larger clone differs from it by one base. The chain couples TRBV9 to TRBJ1-5, with 7 bases identical to TRBD1. The CDR3 length is 14 residues. Germline values: CDR1 SGDLS, CDR2 YYNGEE. The J segment lost 2 bases and the V segment lost 4 bases, leaving 3 bases of the junction unmatched. The CDR3 here is CASSYGQGNQPQHF. CDR3 DNA sequence: TGTGCCAGCAGCTACGGACAGGGCAATCAGCCCCAGCATTTT. Full variable domain (remainder filled in from reference TRBV9 and TRBJ1-5): DSGVTQTPKHLITATGQRVTLRCSPRSGDLSVYWYQQSLDQGLQFLIQYYNGEERAKGNILERFSAQQFPDLHSELNLSSLELGDSALYFCASSYGQGNQPQHFGDGTRLSIL.

This clonotype was detected many times. The chain joins TRBV6-1 to TRBJ1-2; D might be TRBD1 (5 bases). V lost 8 bases and J 8 bases, leaving 24 bases between the germline ends. The CDR3 has 15 amino acids. In germline, CDR1 is MNHNS, CDR2 SASEGT. In DNA form, the CDR3 reads TGTGCCAGCCTTTGGGACGGACTGATGGAGCACGGCTACACCTTC. Its protein is CASLWDGLMEHGYTF.

This clonotype was counted ten times or more. The chain carries TRBV5-1 and TRBJ2-3; D might be TRBD2 (5 bases). V dropped 0 bases and J dropped 5 bases, with 7 bases sitting between them. Germline V CDR1 and CDR2: SGHRS, YFSETQ. CDR3 length: 13 residues. The CDR3 reads CASSLAREDTQYF. CDR3 bases: TGCGCCAGCAGCTTGGCGAGGGAAGATACGCAGTATTTT.